This T cell receptor beta chain was found in a study of T cells in Graves' hyperthyroidism and ophthalmopathy. The blood sample dates from first hyperthyroidism diagnosis, preceding any ophthalmopathy symptoms. The PBMCs had their origin in about 9.7 ml of fresh peripheral blood. Template material for amplifying TCR beta CDR3 regions consisted of RNA transcripts. TCR CDR3 regions were first amplified by RT-PCR with HTBI primers. A single record per CDR3 protein comes from TCRdb applying MiXCR to the multiplex PCR reads. Here the sample spans over 250,000 distinct CDR3 sequences, less than 30% being singletons. This clonotype appeared many times. The antigen remains undetermined. General study points: Most thyroid clonotypes expanded above 0.001 were also detected in blood.

CDR3 length equals 16 residues. Germline CDR1 is DFQATT and CDR2 is SNEGSKA (reference sequence). V gave up 3 bases and J gave up 0 bases, with 15 bases separating them. Sequenced material: blood. J is TRBJ2-4 and V is TRBV20-1; D gene uncertain. The clonotype comes from a man aged 35 to 55 with Graves' hyperthyroidism that later progressed to Graves' ophthalmopathy. The CDR3 nucleotides are TGCAGTGCTAGTTTGGAGTCCCACCTAGCCAAAAACATTCAGTACTTC. It encodes CSASLESHLAKNIQYF.